This T cell receptor (beta chain) was sequenced during a study of graft-versus-host responses after intestinal transplantation (TCRdb year 2021). Broadly, across the study: Multivisceral, liver-intestinal, or isolated intestinal transplants were received by the recipients. Anti-thymocyte globulin induction was given to all recipients, followed by maintenance tacrolimus and steroids for approximately three years. Bulk TCR-beta CDR3 sequencing was used to track graft-versus-host and host-versus-graft alloreactive T cell clones in the graft, circulation and bone marrow after intestinal transplantation. To identify alloreactive clones, pre-transplant mixed lymphocyte reaction products were sequenced and then compared with unstimulated pre-transplant donor and recipient T cells. Of the roughly 24 intestinal transplant recipients enrolled in the cohort, one of whom was a retransplant, a few patients without pretransplant specimens were excluded. Donor T cell macrochimerism was defined as a peak of at least 4% donor T cells among recipient peripheral blood mononuclear cells. Rather than being sequenced by the commercial service, samples from a few later patients were sequenced in-house on an Illumina MiSeq and processed with MiXCR.

The sample's time point label is to be understood as: cells obtained before transplantation from donor or recipient. CD3+CD4+ and CD3+CD8+ populations were FACS-sorted from unstimulated pre-transplant donor and recipient cells taken from spleen or lymph nodes. General findings and caveats noted by the study authors: In the allografts of patients with donor T cell macrochimerism, GvH to HvG T cell clonal ratios were high. GvH clones were found in recipient bone marrow, and some of the GvH clones appeared earlier in ileal mucosa or blood, which is consistent with an intestinal mucosal origin. Early after transplant, declines in HvG clones were associated with peak levels of circulating GvH clones. The conclusions were limited by the relatively low number and heterogeneity of the intestinal transplant patients.

Libraries were constructed by the immunoSEQ multiplex PCR assay. For most patients, genomic DNA was isolated with the Qiagen DNeasy Blood and Tissue Kit and shipped frozen to Adaptive Biotechnologies for TCR sequencing. Adaptive Biotechnologies carried out high-throughput TCR-beta CDR3 sequencing of genomic DNA for most patients. The authors processed their data as follows. Adaptive's ImmunoSEQ software was the source of the TCR sequencing data for 18 patients, while a few other patients were processed with MiXCR and VDJtools. CD4 versus CD8 sorting errors were corrected by removing sequences found in both subsets at a frequency ratio below 5:1. Because the origin of CDR3 nucleotide sequences shared between donor and recipient could not be assigned, those sequences were removed. To be classed as alloreactive, a clone needed at least 2-fold expansion over unstimulated cells and a minimum CFSE-low frequency of 0.002% (template counts) or 0.001% (read counts). A clone was considered mappable if detected in the sequenced pre-transplant spleen, lymph node, or MLR CFSE-low populations of the donor or recipient. The cumulative frequency of alloreactive clones was calculated as a percentage of all sequences, weighted by copy number. TCRdb took over this immuneACCESS table, retaining in-frame rearrangements with V and J assigned. Such tables are incomplete; in checked studies, under half of the missing clones stem from an unresolved V gene, and the remainder is unexplained. From that table come the V and J calls and clone size; the DNA was used to work out D and trimming. The sample contains 70,000 to 75,000 clones, roughly nine tenths of them found a single time. The ten largest account for roughly 2.6% of the sample.

To note about this clone: The antigen it recognizes is unknown. No base qualities exist here, and no much larger clone lies one base off it.

Sequences SGHDT (CDR1) and YYEEEE (CDR2) are obtained from the germline V gene. Taken from cysteine to phenylalanine, the CDR3 has 17 residues. The read is trimmed to its CDR3 DNA, 51 bases read in frame from base 1. The V and J ends are trimmed by 0 bases and 4 bases, leaving 19 bases between them. This receptor was identified in a human donor who received an intestinal transplant. The chain was built from TRBV5-6 and TRBJ2-5, with TRBD2 tentatively as D gene (6 bases match). Sequencing was performed on unstimulated CD8+ T cells sorted from spleen or lymph node cells, taken before intestinal transplant. The CDR3 protein sequence reads: CASSLAGRGRRGETQYF. The nucleotide sequence reads as follows: TGTGCCAGCAGCTTGGCCGGTAGGGGACGGCGGGGAGAGACCCAGTACTTC.